These 31 T cell receptor beta chains were sequenced from one sample in a study of Graves' ophthalmopathy and Graves' hyperthyroidism. The sequenced template was RNA, covering the TCR beta CDR3 region. In the first round, RT-PCR was carried out with HTBI primers, and a multiplex PCR formed the second round. TCRdb re-called the multiplex PCR reads with MiXCR, one entry per CDR3 protein. Counted here are 170,000 or so distinct CDR3 sequences, around two fifths occurring once; the ten biggest clones make up around 5.8%. The sequenced material came from peripheral blood. All receptors derive from a woman aged 40-49 years with Graves' ophthalmopathy.

This chain joins TRBV28 and TRBJ2-5; 11 bases match TRBD2. The CDR3 extends over 13 amino acids. V was pared by 7 bases and J by 5 bases, with 3 bases of the junction left unmatched. Germline CDR1 is MDHEN and CDR2 is SYDVKM. The CDR3 DNA reads as TGTGCCAGCATCACTAGCGGGAGCGAGACCCAGTACTTC. Encoded protein: CASITSGSETQYF.

This clonotype was seen ten or more times. V gene TRBV5-1 combines with J gene TRBJ1-2, with 7 positions matching TRBD1. The CDR3 loop spans 14 amino acids. Germline CDR1 is SGHRS and CDR2 is YFSETQ. The V and J ends lost 4 bases and 4 bases, in that order; junction bases with no gene match: 7. The CDR3 coding sequence is TGCGCCAGCAGCCGGGACAGCCAGACCTATGGCTACACCTTC. As protein: CASSRDSQTYGYTF.

The gene calls are TRBV10-1 and TRBJ1-2, with 8 bases that match TRBD1. V lost 5 bases, J lost 4 bases, and 3 bases stayed unmatched. CDR3 length: 13 amino acids. The germline V gene has CDR1 WNHNN and CDR2 SYGVQD (reference sequence). In nucleotides, the CDR3 is TGCGCCAGCAGTTGGGACAGGACCTATGGCTACACCTTC. Translation: CASSWDRTYGYTF.

The V gene is TRBV6-1, the J gene TRBJ2-6; D ambiguous. This CDR3 contains 13 residues. The V gene lost 9 bases and the J gene lost 3 bases, with 9 bases spanning the gap. In germline, CDR1 is MNHNS, CDR2 SASEGT. CDR3 loop: CASTPNGANVLTF. In nucleotides, the CDR3 is TGTGCCAGTACTCCCAATGGGGCCAACGTCCTGACTTTC.

This clonotype was observed many times. This chain connects TRBV2 to TRBJ1-5, with TRBD1 identical over 11 bases. The trim removed 8 bases at V and 2 bases at J, leaving 5 bases unmatched. The CDR3 covers 15 residues. Germline V gives CDR1 SNHLY, CDR2 FYNNEI. The DNA for the CDR3 is TGTGCCAGCGTGAGGGGACAGGGGGGCAATCAGCCCCAGCATTTT. Translating gives CASVRGQGGNQPQHF.

The chain joins TRBV12-3 or TRBV12-4 to TRBJ1-6; a weak D match, TRBD1 (6 bases). CDR3 size: 19 residues. V was trimmed by 5 bases and J by 5 bases, leaving 25 bases between them. Here the CDR3 DNA reads TGTGCCAGCAGTACCATCCAGGGTCTTCCGGGACATGATAATTCACCCCTCCACTTT. Protein product: CASSTIQGLPGHDNSPLHF.

The CDR3 protein is CACSGTAYEQYF. The DNA for the CDR3 is TGTGCCTGCTCCGGGACAGCCTACGAGCAGTACTTC. The chain recombines TRBV7-2 with TRBJ2-5, with TRBD1 identical over 7 bases. The J call may be in error: the DNA end matches TRBJ2-7 better. CDR3 length equals 12 residues. Germline V gives CDR1 SGHTA, CDR2 FQGNSA.

This clonotype has only one observation. The chain recombines TRBV20-1 with TRBJ2-5, with 11 nucleotides matching TRBD2. The CDR3 consists of 14 residues. The J segment lost 5 bases and the V segment lost 4 bases, leaving 6 bases of the junction unmatched. CDR1 and CDR2 from the germline V gene are DFQATT and SNEGSKA (reference sequence). The CDR3: CSATPLAGEETQYF. In DNA, the CDR3 is TGCAGTGCTACCCCACTAGCGGGAGAGGAGACCCAGTACTTC.

This chain links TRBV6-2 or TRBV6-3 with TRBJ2-5; 12 nucleotides agree with TRBD1. CDR1 MNHEY and CDR2 SVGEGT come from the germline V gene. V was clipped by 6 bases and J by 5 bases; unmatched bases: 7. The CDR3 consists of 15 residues. The CDR3 loop is CASSGTGGLWETQYF. CDR3 nucleotides: TGTGCCAGCAGCGGGACAGGGGGCTTATGGGAGACCCAGTACTTC.

The chain carries TRBV3-1 and TRBJ1-2; 8 bases are shared with TRBD1. After removal of 5 bases from V and 2 bases from J, the junction contained 4 bases not matched to a gene. The length of the CDR3 is 14 residues. Per germline, CDR1 LGHDT and CDR2 YNNKEL (reference sequence). The CDR3 DNA follows: TGTGCCAGCAGCGGCCGGACAGGGAACTATGGCTACACCTTC. Its translation is CASSGRTGNYGYTF.

The V gene is TRBV12-3 or TRBV12-4, the J gene TRBJ2-7; tentative D call: TRBD2 (5 bases). The CDR3 sequence is 14 residues long. The germline V and J ends were trimmed by 6 bases and 2 bases, with 14 bases remaining between them. The CDR3 bases are TGTGCCAGCAGCCCGGGATACGGGACCTACGAGCAGTACTTC. Translated: CASSPGYGTYEQYF.

This clonotype was detected ten times or more. The genes are TRBV27 and TRBJ2-5; D might be TRBD2 (6 bases). Trimming stripped 6 bases from V and 1 base from J, with 18 bases between. From germline, CDR1 is MNHEY and CDR2 SMNVEV (reference sequence). There are 16 residues in the CDR3. The CDR3 DNA sequence: TGTGCCAGCAGAGATTGGGCGGGACGAGTCCAAGAGACCCAGTACTTC. Translated, it gives CASRDWAGRVQETQYF.

This clonotype was found many times. CDR3 DNA sequence: TGCAGCGTTGGGGTCGACTACTATGGCTACACCTTC. As protein: CSVGVDYYGYTF. V gene TRBV29-1 combines with J gene TRBJ1-2; D gene ambiguous. The germline CDR1 and CDR2 sequences are SQVTM and ANQGSEA. The germline V and J ends were trimmed by 4 bases and 3 bases, with 9 bases remaining between them. The CDR3 extends over 12 amino acids.

This clonotype was observed at least ten times. The rearrangement links TRBV6-5 to TRBJ1-3; D is unresolved. V was trimmed by 0 bases and J by 0 bases, leaving 6 bases between them. CDR1 MNHEY and CDR2 SVGAGI come from the germline V gene. The CDR3 totals 15 residues. For the CDR3, the DNA is TGTGCCAGCAGTTACTCGAGGGACTCTGGAAACACCATATATTTT. It is translated as CASSYSRDSGNTIYF.

This clonotype was recorded many times. This chain joins TRBV27 and TRBJ2-7; D is uncertain. The ends were cut back, 5 bases at V and 4 bases at J, with 18 bases in the middle. Germline values: CDR1 MNHEY, CDR2 SMNVEV (reference sequence). The CDR3 runs to 15 residues. For the CDR3, the DNA is TGTGCCAGCAGTAAGTCAACAGTCCCAACTTACGAGCAGTACTTC. Translation: CASSKSTVPTYEQYF.

Ten or more counts support this clonotype. The chain has TRBV6-5 and TRBJ1-6, with 7 bases identical to TRBD1. Germline CDR1 reads MNHEY; CDR2 reads SVGAGI. The CDR3 spans 14 residues. After removal of 6 bases from V and 6 bases from J, the junction contained 5 bases not matched to a gene. CDR3 coding DNA: TGTGCCAGCAGACAGGGGACGTCTAATTCACCCCTCCACTTT. Translated, it gives CASRQGTSNSPLHF.

Regarding this clonotype: An end of the junction differs from the germline gene, which may be a read error. The chain has TRBV12-3 or TRBV12-4 and TRBJ2-5; D remains ambiguous. This CDR3 has 14 amino acids. The CDR3 DNA is TGTGCCAACAGTCCGCTCGTGGTCCAAGAGACCCAGTACTTC. It translates to CANSPLVVQETQYF.

This clonotype appeared many times. The rearrangement uses TRBV19 and TRBJ1-2; D is possibly TRBD1 (5 bases). V lost 2 bases to trimming and J lost 2 bases, with 9 bases between them. Germline CDR1 and CDR2: LNHDA and SQIVND (reference sequence). There are 14 residues in the CDR3. This CDR3 reads CASSITPGNYGYTF. CDR3 coding DNA: TGTGCCAGTAGTATAACCCCAGGGAACTATGGCTACACCTTC. The full variable domain, completed using reference TRBV19 and TRBJ1-2, is DGGITQSPKYLFRKEGQNVTLSCEQNLNHDAMYWYRQDPGQGLRLIYYSQIVNDFQKGDIAEGYSVSREKKESFPLTVTSAQKNPTAFYLCASSITPGNYGYTFGSGTRLTVV.

The CDR3 reads CASTPGRRNTEAFF. DNA for the CDR3: TGTGCCAGCACCCCAGGGCGCAGAAACACTGAAGCTTTCTTT. The V and J genes are TRBV28 and TRBJ1-1; possibly TRBD1 for D (5 bases). CDR3 length: 14 amino acids. With 7 bases removed from V and 2 bases from J, the gap between germline ends came to 14 bases. Germline V gene lookup returns CDR1 MDHEN and CDR2 SYDVKM.

This clonotype was detected ten times or more. The chain uses TRBV18 and TRBJ2-7; a weak D match, TRBD2 (6 bases). V was trimmed by 3 bases and J by 6 bases, leaving 12 bases between them. In germline, CDR1 is KGHSH, CDR2 LQKENI. The CDR3 consists of 13 residues. The CDR3 bases are TGTGCCAGCTCACCTCCGGAGACTAGCGAGCAGTACTTC. This gives the protein CASSPPETSEQYF.

The J gene is TRBJ1-1, the V gene TRBV27, with D uncertain. The CDR3 is 12 amino acids. Per germline, CDR1 MNHEY and CDR2 SMNVEV (reference sequence). Trimming took 3 bases from V and 11 from J, leaving 13 bases between them. CDR3 bases: TGTGCCAGCAGTTTTCTCCCAGATGAGGCTTTCTTT. It yields the protein CASSFLPDEAFF.

This clonotype was seen many times. This chain uses TRBV20-1 with TRBJ1-1; no clear D. The CDR3 length is 14 residues. Germline CDR1 DFQATT, CDR2 SNEGSKA (reference sequence). V lost 3 bases and J 1 base, leaving 12 bases between the germline ends. In DNA form, the CDR3 reads TGCAGTGCTAGTACGCCAGCCCGGAACACTGAAGCTTTCTTT. It encodes CSASTPARNTEAFF.

This chain uses TRBV6-5 with TRBJ1-1; a possible D gene is TRBD1 (6 bases). Germline CDR1 is MNHEY and CDR2 is SVGAGI. V lost 6 bases to trimming and J lost 3 bases, with 11 bases between them. This CDR3 spans 13 amino acids. CDR3 nucleotide sequence: TGTGCCAGCAGGCGGACAGACGACACTGAAGCTTTCTTT. The encoded protein is CASRRTDDTEAFF.

The chain combines TRBV7-2 with TRBJ1-5; 7 positions agree with TRBD1. The CDR3 length is 15 residues. V lost 1 base and J lost 5; bases outside the gene matches: 5. The germline gives CDR1 SGHTA, CDR2 FQGNSA. CDR3: CASSLVRDSYQPQHF. The CDR3 nucleotides are TGTGCCAGCAGCTTAGTGAGGGACAGTTATCAGCCCCAGCATTTT.

This chain connects TRBV4-3 to TRBJ1-2; weak D call: TRBD1 (6 bases). V lost 0 bases and J 7 bases, leaving 15 bases between the germline ends. CDR3 size: 15 residues. CDR1 is LGHNA and CDR2 is YSLEER in the germline V gene. The CDR3 DNA is TGCGCCAGCAGCCAAGATCGGTCGGGGGCTCGTGGCTACACCTTC. This gives the protein CASSQDRSGARGYTF.

The rearrangement uses TRBV7-2 and TRBJ2-6; D is unclear. Trimming pared 0 bases from V and 0 bases from J, leaving 6 bases between. This CDR3 comprises 16 residues. From germline, CDR1 is SGHTA and CDR2 FQGNSA. CDR3 sequence: CASSLAHRSGANVLTF. The CDR3 nucleotides are TGTGCCAGCAGCTTAGCGCATCGCTCTGGGGCCAACGTCCTGACTTTC. Complete variable domain (other parts from reference TRBV7-2 and TRBJ2-6): GAGVSQSPSNKVTEKGKDVELRCDPISGHTALYWYRQSLGQGLEFLIYFQGNSAPDKSGLPSDRFSAERTGGSVSTLTIQRTQQEDSAVYLCASSLAHRSGANVLTFGAGSRLTVL.

Many counts were recorded for this clonotype. The V call is TRBV29-1, the J call TRBJ2-7, with 7 bases that match TRBD1. The CDR3 is 16 residues long. Trimming removed 5 bases from V and 1 base from J; junction bases left unmatched: 14. CDR1 SQVTM and CDR2 ANQGSEA come from the germline V gene. For the CDR3, the DNA is TGCAGCGTTCCCGACCCCACGGACAGGAGATCCTACGAGCAGTACTTC. Translated: CSVPDPTDRRSYEQYF.

This clonotype was seen repeatedly, ten times or more. V and J are TRBV29-1 and TRBJ1-5, with D uncertain. Trimming cost V 3 bases and J 5 bases, with 14 bases left between them. Germline CDR1 is SQVTM and CDR2 is ANQGSEA. This CDR3 is 14 amino acids long. Here the CDR3 reads CSVDDFRAYQPQHF. CDR3 bases: TGCAGCGTTGACGACTTCCGGGCCTATCAGCCCCAGCATTTT.

This clonotype showed up many times. This clone may be a read error of a much larger clone one base away. This chain connects TRBV12-5 to TRBJ1-1; D call uncertain. The CDR3 consists of 17 residues. Germline V gives CDR1 LGHNT, CDR2 FRNRAP. The ends were cut back, 0 bases at V and 2 bases at J, with 16 bases in the middle. CDR3 coding DNA: TGTGCTAGTGGTTTGGTACTTTTGGCGCGGTTCAACACTGAAGCTTTCTTT. The encoded protein is CASGLVLLARFNTEAFF.

In this sample, this clonotype turned up many times. The chain recombines TRBV28 with TRBJ1-2; 10 bases agree with TRBD1. CDR3 length: 17 amino acids. Germline trimming cut 6 bases from V and 4 bases from J; bases unmatched to any gene: 14. Germline V gene data show CDR1 as MDHEN and CDR2 as SYDVKM. The CDR3 here is CASRVPGQGPSIYGYTF. CDR3 nucleotide sequence: TGTGCCAGCAGAGTTCCGGGACAGGGGCCTTCTATCTATGGCTACACCTTC.

This clonotype was detected many times. The rearrangement uses TRBV6-2 or TRBV6-3 and TRBJ2-6; D is possibly TRBD1 (6 bases). This CDR3 has 18 residues. Looked up from germline, CDR1 is MNHEY and CDR2 is SVGEGT. Trimming pared 5 bases from V and 1 base from J, leaving 18 bases between. CDR3 loop: CASSPGVLTGSGANVLTF. As DNA, the CDR3 is TGTGCCAGCAGTCCAGGGGTTTTGACGGGATCTGGGGCCAACGTCCTGACTTTC.